This section outlines one TCR beta chain sequence together with its context. TCRdb keeps only in-frame clones here, not all; method: immunoSEQ multiplex PCR. The data contain tens of thousands of clones, roughly 93% of them singletons. The entry originates in a study of technical replicates of blood from several donors. The length of the CDR3 is 15 residues. Germline V gene sequence: CDR1 SGHRS, CDR2 YFSETQ. The ends lost 2 bases at V and 0 bases at J; junction bases unmatched: 1. The sequencing input was T cells isolated from PBMCs. The chain employs TRBV5-1 and TRBJ1-3; 8 nucleotides agree with TRBD1. The origin of this receptor is a human donor in good health. The CDR3 nucleotides are TGCGCCAGCAGCTTTGACAGGGGCTCTGGAAACACCATATATTTT. Its translation is CASSFDRGSGNTIYF.